This T cell receptor beta chain was sequenced during a study of beta chain features in type 1 diabetes. As every portion of the isolated RNA was reverse transcribed, the sequencing read expressed TCRB transcripts. Some 3.6 million reads were obtained on average from naive, central memory and regulatory T cell samples. The repertoire was sequenced with immunoSEQ multiplex PCR; TCRdb's copy has only in-frame clones and lacks some. The sample lists 400,000 or so clones, 8% to 10% occurring once. Trimming pared 0 bases from V and 3 bases from J, leaving 9 bases between. This CDR3 has 14 amino acids. Germline loops: CDR1 GTSNPN, CDR2 SVGIG (reference sequence). Findings and limits, study-wide: Insertions at VDJ junctions were less frequent in type 1 diabetes patients. These patients also deleted more nucleotides at the same junctions. When Type 1 diabetes patients were examined, their TCRB CDR3s proved moderately but significantly shorter in all four CD4+ subsets.

Staining for CD45RO/CCR7/CD25/CD127/CD95/CD27 allowed sorting of CD4+ naive, central memory, regulatory and stem cell-like memory cells. Post-sort purity exceeded 98% for all sorted populations. To note about this clone: Its antigen remains unidentified.

V gene TRBV30 combines with J gene TRBJ2-1, with D unclear. The clonotype originates from a man under 40 with type 1 diabetes. The sample taken for sequencing was central memory CD4+ T cells from blood. CDR3: CAWSVGNRYNEQFF. CDR3 sequence (DNA): TGTGCCTGGAGTGTGGGGAACCGCTACAATGAGCAGTTCTTC.